Reported below is one TCR beta chain. Its target is not known. TCRdb's table, derived via immunoSEQ multiplex PCR, lists solely in-frame clones and lacks some. The table lists some 100,000 clones, roughly 96% of them singletons, with around 0.029% in the top ten. The entry originates in a study of siplizumab effects on memory and regulatory T cells. Findings of the study overall: No assignable naive or memory phenotype existed for roughly 75-96% of proliferating CD4+ or CD8+ clones.

V shed 8 bases and J shed 0 bases, with 11 bases lying between them. This CDR3 is 14 amino acids long. Germline CDR1 is MGHDK and CDR2 is SYGVNS. The chain joins TRBV25-1 to TRBJ1-3; D is unclear. This receptor was identified in a human donor in good health. Sequenced sample: naive CD4+ T cells sorted from blood. The DNA of the CDR3 is TGTGCCAGCCATGAGGGAAGCTCTGGAAACACCATATATTTT. Protein: CASHEGSSGNTIYF.